What follows describes a single T cell receptor (beta chain). These data come from a study of shared clonotypes between healthy human individuals. Study as a whole: Used for every donor were three CD4 naive, three CD4 memory, two CD8 naive and one CD8 memory plate.

The assay was carried out at the deep level. The material for each subset, its genomic DNA, was split evenly across several immunoSEQ plates. Original processing notes: Filtering of immunoSEQ junctional sequences could not match full-length read filtering. Sequencing used immunoSEQ multiplex PCR; TCRdb keeps in-frame clones, though not all of them. V, J and clone size are taken as reported in that table, and D and trimming were inferred from the DNA itself. This repertoire shows fewer than 2.5 million clones, more than 85% found once; its top ten account for around 0.4%. The germline V gene encodes CDR1 MNHNS and CDR2 SASEGT. The V end lost 2 bases, the J end lost 7 bases, and 12 bases lay between the germline ends. The CDR3 consists of 13 residues.

What was sequenced was naive CD4+ T cells from PBMCs. As for subset: CD45RA+ positively selected. The sequence came from a man aged 18 to 30 in good health. Some clones in this sample may be carry-over from other donors' samples. The chain has TRBV6-1 and TRBJ2-7; no clear D. CDR3 bases: TGTGCCAGCAGTGAACCAGTCGAGATGGAGCAGTACTTC. Translating it yields CASSEPVEMEQYF.